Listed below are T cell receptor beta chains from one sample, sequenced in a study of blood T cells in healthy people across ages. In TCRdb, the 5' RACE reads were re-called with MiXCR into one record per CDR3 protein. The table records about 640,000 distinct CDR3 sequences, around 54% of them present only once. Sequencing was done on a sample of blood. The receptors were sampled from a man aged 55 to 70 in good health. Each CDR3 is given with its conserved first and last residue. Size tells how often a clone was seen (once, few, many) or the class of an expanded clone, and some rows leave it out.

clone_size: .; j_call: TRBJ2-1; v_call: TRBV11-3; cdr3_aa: CASSRRLGPHANEQFF
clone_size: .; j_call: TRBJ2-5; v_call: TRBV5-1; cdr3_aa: CASSIPLAGSQETQYF
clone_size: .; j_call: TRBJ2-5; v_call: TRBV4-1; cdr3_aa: CASSHSPWAGETQYF
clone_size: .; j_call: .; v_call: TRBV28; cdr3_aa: CASSQTRDARHEQYF
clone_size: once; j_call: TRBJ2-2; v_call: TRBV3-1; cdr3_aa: CASSRIAGGRRTGELFF
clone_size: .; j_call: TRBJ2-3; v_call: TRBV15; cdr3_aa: CATSFRLVEGDTQYF
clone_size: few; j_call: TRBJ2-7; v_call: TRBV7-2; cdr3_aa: CASSWRLERAYEQYF
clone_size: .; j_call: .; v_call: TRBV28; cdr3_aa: CASSGRQGDEQYF
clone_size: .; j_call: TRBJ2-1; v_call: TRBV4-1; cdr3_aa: CASSPLGGGQYNEQFF
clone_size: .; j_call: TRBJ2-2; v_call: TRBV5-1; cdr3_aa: CASRAGSGTGELFF
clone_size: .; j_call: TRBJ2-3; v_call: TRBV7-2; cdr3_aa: CASSLVLFTDTQYF
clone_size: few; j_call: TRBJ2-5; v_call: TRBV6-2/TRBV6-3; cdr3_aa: CASSYFQETQYF
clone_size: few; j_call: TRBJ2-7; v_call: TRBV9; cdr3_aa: CASSVGWANYEQYF
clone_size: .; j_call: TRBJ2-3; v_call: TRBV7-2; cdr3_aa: CASSTLGQEDTQYF
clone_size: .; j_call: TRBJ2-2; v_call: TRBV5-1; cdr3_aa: CASSFSELTGTGELFF
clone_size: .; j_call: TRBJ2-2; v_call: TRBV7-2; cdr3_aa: CASSLDPMVGELFF
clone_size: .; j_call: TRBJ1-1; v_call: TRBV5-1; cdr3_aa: CASSLWGDRALTEAFF
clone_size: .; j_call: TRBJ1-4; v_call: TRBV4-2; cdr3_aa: CASSQDHRKKLFF
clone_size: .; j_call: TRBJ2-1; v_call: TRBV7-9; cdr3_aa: CASSSGLRGNEQFF
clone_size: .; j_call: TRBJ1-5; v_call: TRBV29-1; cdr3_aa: CSVEDTEGQPQHF
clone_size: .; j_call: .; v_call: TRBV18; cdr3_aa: CASSQGTVRDEQYF
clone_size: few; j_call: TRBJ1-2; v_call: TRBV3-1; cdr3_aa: CASSQDHGSNYGYTF
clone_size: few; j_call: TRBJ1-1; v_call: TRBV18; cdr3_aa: CASSPLEGGTEAFF
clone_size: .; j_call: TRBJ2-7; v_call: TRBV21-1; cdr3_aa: CARLPLAAAYEQYF
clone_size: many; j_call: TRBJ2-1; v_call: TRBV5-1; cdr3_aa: CASSVALDNEQFF
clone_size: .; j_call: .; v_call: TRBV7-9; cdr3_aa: CASSSARGGMMDLKTQYF
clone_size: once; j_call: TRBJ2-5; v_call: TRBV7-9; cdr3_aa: CASSQWGQGAEQYF
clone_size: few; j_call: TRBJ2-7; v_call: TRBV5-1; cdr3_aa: CASSSSGTGYEQYF
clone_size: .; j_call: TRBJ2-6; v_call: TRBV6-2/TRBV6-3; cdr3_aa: CASRRVSGANVLTF
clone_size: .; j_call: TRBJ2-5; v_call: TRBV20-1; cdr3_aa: CSAFQFRLAGGQETQYF
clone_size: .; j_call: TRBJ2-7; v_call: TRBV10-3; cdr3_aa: CAIRGGGGISYEQYF
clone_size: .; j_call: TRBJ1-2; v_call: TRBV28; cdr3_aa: CASSRRPQNYGYTF
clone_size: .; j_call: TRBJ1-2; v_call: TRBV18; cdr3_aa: CASSPPGGASNYGYTF
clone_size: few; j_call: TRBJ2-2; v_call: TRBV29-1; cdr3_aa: CSVAGASNTGELFF
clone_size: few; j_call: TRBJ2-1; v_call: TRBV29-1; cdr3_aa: CSVDPTDRSSYNEQFF
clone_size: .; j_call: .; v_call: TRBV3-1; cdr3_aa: CASSHNRGTYEQYF
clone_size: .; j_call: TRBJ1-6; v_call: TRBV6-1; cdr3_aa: CASSARTASPLHF
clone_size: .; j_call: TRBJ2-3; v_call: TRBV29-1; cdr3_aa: CSVGGSGTDTQYF
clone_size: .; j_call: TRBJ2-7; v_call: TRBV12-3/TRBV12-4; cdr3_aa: CASSLGVSGGFLSYEQYF
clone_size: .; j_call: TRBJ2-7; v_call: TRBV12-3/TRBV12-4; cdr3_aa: CASSIPGTGSHEQYF
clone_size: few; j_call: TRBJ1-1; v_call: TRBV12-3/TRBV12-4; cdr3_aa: CASSLEGGNTEAFF
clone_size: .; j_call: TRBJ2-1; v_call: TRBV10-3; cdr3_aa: CAISGGTAGEHYNEQFF
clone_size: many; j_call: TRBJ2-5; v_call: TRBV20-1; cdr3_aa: CSARDDGAGGRKTQYF
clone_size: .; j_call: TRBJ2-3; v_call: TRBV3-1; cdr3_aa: CASSPGGAATDTQYF
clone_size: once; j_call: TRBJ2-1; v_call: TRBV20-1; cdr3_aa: CSAPKTSGGQISLFF
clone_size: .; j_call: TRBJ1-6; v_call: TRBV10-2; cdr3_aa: CASSDWGSPLHF
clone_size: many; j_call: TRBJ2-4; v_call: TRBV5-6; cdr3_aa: CASITRGLYQLAKNIQYF
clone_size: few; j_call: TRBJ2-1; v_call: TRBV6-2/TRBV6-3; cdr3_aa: CASSPRDNEQFF
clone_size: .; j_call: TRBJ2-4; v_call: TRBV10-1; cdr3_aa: CASSTGTAKNIQYF
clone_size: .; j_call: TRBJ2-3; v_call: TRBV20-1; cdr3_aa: CSARDIEAGTDTDTQYF
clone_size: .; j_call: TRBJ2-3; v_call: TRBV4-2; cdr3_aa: CASSQEGSTDTQYF
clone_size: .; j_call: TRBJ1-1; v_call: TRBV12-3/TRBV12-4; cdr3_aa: CASSLPLRDSEAFF